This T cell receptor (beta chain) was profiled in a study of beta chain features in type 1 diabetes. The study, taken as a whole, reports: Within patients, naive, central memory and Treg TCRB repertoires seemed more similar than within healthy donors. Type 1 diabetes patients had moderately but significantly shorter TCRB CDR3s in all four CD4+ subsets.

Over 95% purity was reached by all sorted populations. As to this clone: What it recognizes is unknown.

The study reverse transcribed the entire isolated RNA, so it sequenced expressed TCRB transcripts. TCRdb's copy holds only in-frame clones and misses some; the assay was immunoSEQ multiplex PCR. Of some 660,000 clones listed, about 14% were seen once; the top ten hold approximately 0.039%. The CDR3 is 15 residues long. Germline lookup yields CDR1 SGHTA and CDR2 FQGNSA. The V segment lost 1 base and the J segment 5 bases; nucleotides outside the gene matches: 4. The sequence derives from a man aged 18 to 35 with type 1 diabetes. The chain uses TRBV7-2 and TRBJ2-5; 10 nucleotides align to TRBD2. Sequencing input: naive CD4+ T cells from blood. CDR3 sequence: CASSLELGLAETQYF. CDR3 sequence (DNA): TGTGCCAGCAGCTTAGAATTGGGACTAGCGGAGACCCAGTACTTC.